This T cell receptor (beta chain) comes out of a study of PD-L1 blockade in urothelial cancer. Study-wide background: Patients began atezolizumab, 1,200 mg intravenously every 3 weeks, in about 2014. Study outcomes and limitations: Below-median TCR clonality that was measured in pretreatment blood predicted better survival.

Only in-frame clones appear in the TCRdb table, and some are missing; sequencing was by immunoSEQ multiplex PCR. Of over 30,000 clones listed, approximately 80% were seen once; the top ten hold 15% to 19%. The sample's time point: pretreatment peripheral blood. Worth noting for this clone: Antigen specificity is unknown.

This CDR3 region has 17 residues. Trimming at V came to 0 bases and at J to 5 bases, leaving 13 bases not matched to a gene. Germline V CDR1 and CDR2: KGHSH, LQKENI. The input for sequencing was PBMCs, taken around atezolizumab (anti-PD-L1) treatment. V is TRBV18 and J is TRBJ2-7, with 7 bases identical to TRBD1. The clonotype was recovered from a man between 60 and 70 years old with urothelial cancer. CDR3 DNA sequence: TGTGCCAGCTCACCACCGGGCAGGGGCCAGGGGGACCACGAGCAGTACTTC. Amino acid sequence: CASSPPGRGQGDHEQYF.